Following are 5 T cell receptor beta chains from one sample sequenced in a study of beta chain features in type 1 diabetes (dated by TCRdb to about 2018). What the authors observed across the whole study: In all four CD4+ subsets, TCRB CDR3 length was moderately but significantly shorter in type 1 diabetes patients.

The library was prepared using the immunoSEQ multiplex PCR assay. The entire isolated RNA was reverse transcribed using the High Capacity cDNA Reverse Transcription Kit, and thus expressed TCRB transcripts were sequenced. This is the immuneACCESS table as TCRdb keeps it, with only in-frame sequences that have V and J called. A part of the clones is gone; compared with another copy, unresolved V genes explain less than half, and the rest is unexplained. Counted in this sample were 250,000 to 300,000 clones; around 24% of them appeared once. The ten largest clones add up to 0.012% of the sample. These receptors have no known antigen. The specimen sequenced was naive CD4+ T cells from blood. The cell subset or site label for this specimen denotes: true naive CD4+ T cells. All receptors derive from a woman in her 30s with type 1 diabetes.

The chain is built from TRBV28 and TRBJ2-3; D not resolved. V shed 4 bases and J shed 3 bases, with 11 bases lying between them. CDR3 length: 14 amino acids. Germline V gene data show CDR1 as MDHEN and CDR2 as SYDVKM. CDR3 protein: CASSSTPRTDTQYF. In DNA, the CDR3 is TGTGCCAGCAGTTCCACTCCTCGTACAGATACGCAGTATTTT.

This chain uses TRBV5-1 with TRBJ1-4, with D perhaps TRBD1 (6 bases). CDR3 size: 15 residues. Germline V lookup: CDR1 SGHRS, CDR2 YFSETQ. Deletions cut 4 bases from V and 10 bases from J, with 20 bases between. This CDR3 is CASSKDSSSDRKLFF. In DNA, the CDR3 is TGCGCCAGCAGCAAGGACAGTTCATCGGACCGAAAACTGTTTTTT.

The chain recombines TRBV18 with TRBJ1-1; D perhaps matches TRBD1 (6 bases). CDR1 and CDR2 from the germline V gene are KGHSH and LQKENI. The V end was cut by 6 bases, the J end by 6 bases, with 11 bases between. The length of the CDR3 is 12 residues. CDR3 region: CASSKSGAEAFF. CDR3 nucleotide sequence: TGTGCCAGCTCGAAATCAGGGGCTGAAGCTTTCTTT.

The V call is TRBV5-1, the J call TRBJ2-7; 9 nucleotides agree with TRBD1. This CDR3 has 16 residues. The germline gives CDR1 SGHRS, CDR2 YFSETQ. With V trimmed by 4 bases and J by 3 bases, 11 bases remained unmatched. CDR3 sequence: CASSQGPGTGHYEQYF. The CDR3 DNA is TGCGCCAGCAGCCAAGGACCCGGGACAGGGCACTACGAGCAGTACTTC.

A few counts support this clone. Its ends do not fully match the called genes, so a read error is possible. The CDR3 spells CASSSSSLSEQFF. In DNA form, the CDR3 reads TGTGCTAGCAGCTCCTCTAGCTTGAGTGAGCAGTTCTTC. This sequence joins TRBV7-7 and TRBJ2-1; TRBD2 is a possible D gene (5 bases). CDR1 SSHAT and CDR2 FNYEAQ come from the germline V gene (reference sequence). The CDR3 has 13 amino acids.